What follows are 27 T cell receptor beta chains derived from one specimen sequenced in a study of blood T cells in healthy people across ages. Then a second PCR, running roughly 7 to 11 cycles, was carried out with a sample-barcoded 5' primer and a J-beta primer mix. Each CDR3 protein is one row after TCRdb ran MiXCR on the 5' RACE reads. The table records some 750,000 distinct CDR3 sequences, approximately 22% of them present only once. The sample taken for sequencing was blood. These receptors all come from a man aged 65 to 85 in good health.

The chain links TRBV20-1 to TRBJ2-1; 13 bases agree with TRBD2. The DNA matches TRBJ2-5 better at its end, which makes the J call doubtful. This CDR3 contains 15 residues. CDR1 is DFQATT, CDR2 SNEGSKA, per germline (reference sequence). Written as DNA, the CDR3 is TGCAGTGCTAGTCTACTAGCGGGGGGGGGTGAGACCCAGTACTTC. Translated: CSASLLAGGGETQYF.

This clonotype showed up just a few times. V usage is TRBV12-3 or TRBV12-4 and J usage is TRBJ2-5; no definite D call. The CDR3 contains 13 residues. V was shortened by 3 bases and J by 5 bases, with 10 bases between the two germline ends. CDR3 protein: CASSFTFQETQYF. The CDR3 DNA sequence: TGTGCCAGCAGTTTTACTTTCCAGGAGACCCAGTACTTC.

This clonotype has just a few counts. CDR3 sequence: CASSITYSRPETQYF. The CDR3 bases are TGTGCCAGTAGTATAACCTATTCTCGTCCGGAGACGCAGTATTTT. The chain uses TRBV19 and TRBJ2-3; D remains ambiguous. The V end was cut by 2 bases, the J end by 9 bases, with 18 bases between. This CDR3 has 15 residues. Per the germline V gene, CDR1 is LNHDA and CDR2 is SQIVND (reference sequence). Supplemented by reference TRBV19 and TRBJ2-3, the full variable domain reads DGGITQSPKYLFRKEGQNVTLSCEQNLNHDAMYWYRQDPGQGLRLIYYSQIVNDFQKGDIAEGYSVSREKKESFPLTVTSAQKNPTAFYLCASSITYSRPETQYFGPGTRLTVL.

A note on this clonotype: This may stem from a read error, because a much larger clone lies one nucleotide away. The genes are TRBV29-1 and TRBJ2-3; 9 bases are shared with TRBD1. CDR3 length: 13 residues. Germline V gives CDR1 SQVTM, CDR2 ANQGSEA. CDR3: CSVTGTGTDTRYF. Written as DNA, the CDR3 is TGCAGCGTCACCGGGACAGGGACAGATACGCGGTATTTT.

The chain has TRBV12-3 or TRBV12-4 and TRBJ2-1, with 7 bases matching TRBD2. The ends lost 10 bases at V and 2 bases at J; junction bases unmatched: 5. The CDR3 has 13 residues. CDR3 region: CATMGTTYNEQFF. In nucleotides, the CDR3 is TGTGCCACCATGGGGACTACCTACAATGAGCAGTTCTTC.

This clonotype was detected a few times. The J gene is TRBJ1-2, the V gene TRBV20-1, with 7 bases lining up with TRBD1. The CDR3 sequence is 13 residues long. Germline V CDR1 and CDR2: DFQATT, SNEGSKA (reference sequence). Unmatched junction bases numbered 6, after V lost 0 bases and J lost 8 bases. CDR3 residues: CSARDQGVRGYTF. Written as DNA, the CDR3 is TGCAGTGCTAGAGATCAGGGGGTACGGGGCTACACCTTC.

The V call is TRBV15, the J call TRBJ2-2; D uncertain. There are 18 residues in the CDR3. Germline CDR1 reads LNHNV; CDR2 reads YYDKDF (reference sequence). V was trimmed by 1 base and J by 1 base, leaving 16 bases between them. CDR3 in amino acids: CATSRGTTRPLNTGELFF. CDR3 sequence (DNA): TGTGCCACCAGCAGAGGAACGACCAGACCCCTGAACACCGGGGAGCTGTTTTTT.

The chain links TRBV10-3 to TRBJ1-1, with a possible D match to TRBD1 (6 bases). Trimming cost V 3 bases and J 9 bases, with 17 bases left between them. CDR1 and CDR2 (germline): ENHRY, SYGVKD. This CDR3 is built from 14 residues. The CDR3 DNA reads TGTGCCATCAGTGATGGGGGGGGCTCGGCCCAAGCTTTCTTT. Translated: CAISDGGGSAQAFF.

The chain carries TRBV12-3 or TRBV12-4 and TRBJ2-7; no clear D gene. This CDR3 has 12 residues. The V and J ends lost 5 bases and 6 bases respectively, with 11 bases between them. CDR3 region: CASSPTSTEQYF. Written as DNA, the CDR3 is TGTGCCAGCAGTCCTACATCGACCGAGCAGTACTTC.

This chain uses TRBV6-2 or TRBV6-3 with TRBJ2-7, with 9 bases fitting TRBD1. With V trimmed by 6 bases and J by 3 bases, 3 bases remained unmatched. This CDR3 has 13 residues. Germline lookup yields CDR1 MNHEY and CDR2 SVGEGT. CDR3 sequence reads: CASRTGGFYEQYF. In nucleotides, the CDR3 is TGTGCCAGCAGAACAGGGGGCTTCTACGAGCAGTACTTC.

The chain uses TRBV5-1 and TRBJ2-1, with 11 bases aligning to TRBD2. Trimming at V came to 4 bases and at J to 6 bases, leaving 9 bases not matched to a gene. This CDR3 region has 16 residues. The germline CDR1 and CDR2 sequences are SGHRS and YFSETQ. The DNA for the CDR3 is TGCGCCAGCAGCCCACAACTGACTAGCGGGGTCAATGAGCAGTTCTTC. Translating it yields CASSPQLTSGVNEQFF. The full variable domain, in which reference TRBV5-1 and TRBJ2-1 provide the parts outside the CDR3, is KAGVTQTPRYLIKTRGQQVTLSCSPISGHRSVSWYQQTPGQGLQFLFEYFSETQRNKGNFPGRFSGRQFSNSRSEMNVSTLELGDSALYLCASSPQLTSGVNEQFFGPGTRLTVL.

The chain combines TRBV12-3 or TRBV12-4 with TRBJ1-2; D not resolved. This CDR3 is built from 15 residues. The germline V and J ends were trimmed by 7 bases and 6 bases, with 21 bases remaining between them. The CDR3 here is CASTEFKSARDGYTF. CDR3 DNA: TGTGCCAGCACCGAGTTTAAAAGCGCCCGCGATGGCTACACCTTC.

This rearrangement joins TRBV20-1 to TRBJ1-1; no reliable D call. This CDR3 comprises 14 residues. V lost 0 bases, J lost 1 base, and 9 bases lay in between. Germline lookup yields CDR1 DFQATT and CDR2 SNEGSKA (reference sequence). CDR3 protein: CSAREPLTNTEAFF. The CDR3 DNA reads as TGCAGTGCTAGAGAGCCGTTAACGAACACTGAAGCTTTCTTT.

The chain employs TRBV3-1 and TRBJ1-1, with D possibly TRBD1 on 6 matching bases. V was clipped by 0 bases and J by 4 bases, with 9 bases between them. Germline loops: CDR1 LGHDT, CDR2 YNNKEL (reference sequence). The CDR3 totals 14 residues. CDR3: CASSQDPDSTEAFF. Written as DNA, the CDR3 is TGTGCCAGCAGCCAAGACCCGGACAGCACTGAAGCTTTCTTT.

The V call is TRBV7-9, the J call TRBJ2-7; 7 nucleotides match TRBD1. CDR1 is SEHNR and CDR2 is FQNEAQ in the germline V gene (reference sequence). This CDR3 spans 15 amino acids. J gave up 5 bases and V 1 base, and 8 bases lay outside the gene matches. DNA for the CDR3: TGTGCCAGCAGCTTAGTCCCGCAGGGGGACCACGAGCAGTACTTC. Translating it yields CASSLVPQGDHEQYF.

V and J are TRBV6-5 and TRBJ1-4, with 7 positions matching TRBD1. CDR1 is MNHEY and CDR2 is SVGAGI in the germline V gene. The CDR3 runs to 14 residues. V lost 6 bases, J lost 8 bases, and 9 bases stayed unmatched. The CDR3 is CASSGSGGGEKLFF. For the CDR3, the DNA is TGTGCCAGCAGCGGTTCAGGGGGAGGCGAAAAACTGTTTTTT.

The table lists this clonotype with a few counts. The CDR3 DNA is TGTGCCAGCAGCCTCAGGGCTCCCCCTGGGGCCAACGTCCTGACTTTC. This encodes CASSLRAPPGANVLTF. The V gene is TRBV12-3 or TRBV12-4, the J gene TRBJ2-6, with D maybe TRBD1 (5 bases). This CDR3 region has 16 residues. V gave up 6 bases and J gave up 2 bases, with 14 bases separating them.

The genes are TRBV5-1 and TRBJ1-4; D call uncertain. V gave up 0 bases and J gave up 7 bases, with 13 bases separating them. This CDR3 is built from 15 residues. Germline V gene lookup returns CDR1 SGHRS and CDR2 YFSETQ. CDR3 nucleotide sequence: TGCGCCAGCAGCTTGGGGGCCGTTTTTGGTGAAAAACTGTTTTTT. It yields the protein CASSLGAVFGEKLFF.

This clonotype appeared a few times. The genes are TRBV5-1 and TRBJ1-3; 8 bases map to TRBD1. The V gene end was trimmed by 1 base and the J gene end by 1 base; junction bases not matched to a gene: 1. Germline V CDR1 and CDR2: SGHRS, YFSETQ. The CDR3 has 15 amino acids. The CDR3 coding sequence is TGCGCCAGCAGCTTGCAGGGGGCTTCTGGAAACACCATATATTTT. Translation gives CASSLQGASGNTIYF.

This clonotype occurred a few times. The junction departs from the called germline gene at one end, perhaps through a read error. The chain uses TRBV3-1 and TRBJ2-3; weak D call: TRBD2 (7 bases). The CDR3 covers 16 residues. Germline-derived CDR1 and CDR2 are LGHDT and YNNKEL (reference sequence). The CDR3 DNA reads TGTGCCGGCAGCCAAGTGGGACGGGGGGCAACAGATACGCAGTATTTT. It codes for CAGSQVGRGATDTQYF.

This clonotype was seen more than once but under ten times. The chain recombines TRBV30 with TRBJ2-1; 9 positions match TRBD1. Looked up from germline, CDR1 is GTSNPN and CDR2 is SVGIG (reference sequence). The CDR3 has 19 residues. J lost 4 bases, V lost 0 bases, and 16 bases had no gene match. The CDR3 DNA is TGTGCCTGGAGTGTAGTGATGTTTATCGGACAGGGGACATACAATGAGCAGTTCTTC. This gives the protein CAWSVVMFIGQGTYNEQFF.

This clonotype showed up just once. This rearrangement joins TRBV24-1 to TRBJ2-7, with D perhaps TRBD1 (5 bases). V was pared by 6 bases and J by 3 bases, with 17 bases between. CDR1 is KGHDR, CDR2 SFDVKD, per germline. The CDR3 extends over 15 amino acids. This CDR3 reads CATSPIGHEFYEQYV. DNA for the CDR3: TGTGCCACCAGTCCTATAGGACACGAGTTCTACGAGCAGTACGTC.

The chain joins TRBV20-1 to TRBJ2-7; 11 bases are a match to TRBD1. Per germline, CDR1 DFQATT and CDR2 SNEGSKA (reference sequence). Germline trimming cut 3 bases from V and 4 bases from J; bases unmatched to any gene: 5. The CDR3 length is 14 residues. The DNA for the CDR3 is TGCAGTGCTAGCCTGGACAGGGGGCTGTACGAGCAGTACTTC. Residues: CSASLDRGLYEQYF.

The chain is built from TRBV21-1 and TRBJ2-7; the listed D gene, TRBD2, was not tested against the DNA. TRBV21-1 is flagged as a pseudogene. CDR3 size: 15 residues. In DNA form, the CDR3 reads TGTGCCAGCCAACCCGCGACTCCCAGCCCCTACGAGCAGTACGTC. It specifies CASQPATPSPYEQYV.

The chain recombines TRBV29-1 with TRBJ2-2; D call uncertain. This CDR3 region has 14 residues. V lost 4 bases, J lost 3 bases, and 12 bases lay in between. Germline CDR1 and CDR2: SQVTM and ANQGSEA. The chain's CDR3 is CSVAPRRDTGELFF. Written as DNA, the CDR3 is TGCAGCGTTGCCCCAAGACGGGACACCGGGGAGCTGTTTTTT.

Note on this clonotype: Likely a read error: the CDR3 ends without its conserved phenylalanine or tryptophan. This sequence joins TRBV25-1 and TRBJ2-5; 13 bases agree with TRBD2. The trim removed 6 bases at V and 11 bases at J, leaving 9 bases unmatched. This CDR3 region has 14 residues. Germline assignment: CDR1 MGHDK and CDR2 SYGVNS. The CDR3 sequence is CASRGLAGAGEQYV. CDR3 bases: TGTGCCAGCAGAGGACTAGCGGGAGCTGGGGAGCAGTACGTC.

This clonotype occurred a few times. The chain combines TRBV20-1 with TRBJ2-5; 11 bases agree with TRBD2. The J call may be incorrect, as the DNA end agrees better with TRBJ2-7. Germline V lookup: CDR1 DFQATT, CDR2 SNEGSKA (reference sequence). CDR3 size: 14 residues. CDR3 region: CSATGTSGYYEQYF. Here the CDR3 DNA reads TGCAGTGCCACAGGGACTAGCGGTTATTACGAGCAGTACTTC.